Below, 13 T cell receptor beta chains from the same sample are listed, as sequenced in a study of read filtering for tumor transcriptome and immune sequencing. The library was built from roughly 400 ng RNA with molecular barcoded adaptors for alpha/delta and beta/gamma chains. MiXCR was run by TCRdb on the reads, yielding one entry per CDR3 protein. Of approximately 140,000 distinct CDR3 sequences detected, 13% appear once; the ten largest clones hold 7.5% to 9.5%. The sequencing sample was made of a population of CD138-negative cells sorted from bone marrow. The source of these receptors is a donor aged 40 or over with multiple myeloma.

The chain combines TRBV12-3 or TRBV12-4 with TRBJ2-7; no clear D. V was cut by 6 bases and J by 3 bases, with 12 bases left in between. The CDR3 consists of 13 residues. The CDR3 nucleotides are TGTGCCAGCAGGAAGGACCTGGGCTACGAGCAGTACTTC. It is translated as CASRKDLGYEQYF.

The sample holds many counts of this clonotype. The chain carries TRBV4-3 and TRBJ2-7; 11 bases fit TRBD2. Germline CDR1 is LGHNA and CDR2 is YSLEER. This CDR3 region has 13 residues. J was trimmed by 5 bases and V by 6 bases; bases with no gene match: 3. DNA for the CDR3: TGCGCCAGCAGTGGGACTAGCGGCCACGAGCAGTACTTC. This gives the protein CASSGTSGHEQYF.

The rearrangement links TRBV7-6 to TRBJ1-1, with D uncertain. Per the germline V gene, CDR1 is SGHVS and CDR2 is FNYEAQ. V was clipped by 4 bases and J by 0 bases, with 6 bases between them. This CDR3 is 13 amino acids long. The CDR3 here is CASSSDVNTEAFF. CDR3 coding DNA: TGTGCCAGCAGCTCAGACGTGAACACTGAAGCTTTCTTT.

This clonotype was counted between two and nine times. The CDR3 DNA is TGTGCCAGCTCACCGGGGGAGACTTACTACGAGCAGTACTTC. Encoded protein: CASSPGETYYEQYF. This sequence joins TRBV18 and TRBJ2-7, with D tentatively TRBD1 or TRBD2 (5 bases each). The CDR3 extends over 14 amino acids. Germline V gene data show CDR1 as KGHSH and CDR2 as LQKENI. The ends were cut back, 3 bases at V and 3 bases at J, with 12 bases in the middle. Full variable domain (rest looked up from reference TRBV18 and TRBJ2-7): NAGVMQNPRHLVRRRGQEARLRCSPMKGHSHVYWYRQLPEEGLKFMVYLQKENIIDESGMPKERFSAEFPKEGPSILRIQQVVRGDSAAYFCASSPGETYYEQYFGPGTRLTVT.

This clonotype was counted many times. The DNA for the CDR3 is TGCGCCAGCAGTCGGGCTAGCGTCACTAGCACAGATACGCAGTATTTT. Residues: CASSRASVTSTDTQYF. The V gene is TRBV10-2, the J gene TRBJ2-3, with D possibly being TRBD2 (6 bases). V was clipped by 5 bases and J by 0 bases, with 15 bases between them. This CDR3 has 16 residues. CDR1 WSHSY and CDR2 SAAADI come from the germline V gene.

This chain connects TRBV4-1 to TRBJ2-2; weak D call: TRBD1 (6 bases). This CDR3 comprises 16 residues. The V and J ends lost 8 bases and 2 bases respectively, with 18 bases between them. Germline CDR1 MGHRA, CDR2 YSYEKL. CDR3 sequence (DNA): TGCGCCAGCGAACCTTTCGGGACAAAAAACACCGGGGAGCTGTTTTTT. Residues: CASEPFGTKNTGELFF.

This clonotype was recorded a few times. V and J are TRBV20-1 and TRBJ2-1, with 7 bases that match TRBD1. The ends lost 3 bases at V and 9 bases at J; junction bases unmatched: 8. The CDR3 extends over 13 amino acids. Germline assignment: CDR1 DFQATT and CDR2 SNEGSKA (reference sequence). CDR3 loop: CSASPHTGVEQFF. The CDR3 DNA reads TGCAGTGCTAGTCCGCATACAGGGGTTGAGCAGTTCTTC.

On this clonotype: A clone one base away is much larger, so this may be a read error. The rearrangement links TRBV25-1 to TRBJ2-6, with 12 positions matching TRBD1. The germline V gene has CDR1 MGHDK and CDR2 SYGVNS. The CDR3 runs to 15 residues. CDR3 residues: CASLGQGAGANILTF. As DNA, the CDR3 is TGTGCCAGCTTGGGACAGGGGGCCGGGGCCAACATCCTGACTTTC.

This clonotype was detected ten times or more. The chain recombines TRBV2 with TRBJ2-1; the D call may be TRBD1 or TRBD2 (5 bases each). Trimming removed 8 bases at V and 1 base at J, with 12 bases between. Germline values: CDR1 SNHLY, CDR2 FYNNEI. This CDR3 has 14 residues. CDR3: CASGAGGSYNEQFF. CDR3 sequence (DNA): TGTGCCAGCGGGGCTGGCGGGTCCTACAATGAGCAGTTCTTC. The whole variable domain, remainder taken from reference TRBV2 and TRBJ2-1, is EPEVTQTPSHQVTQMGQEVILRCVPISNHLYFYWYRQILGQKVEFLVSFYNNEISEKSEIFDDQFSVERPDGSNFTLKIRSTKLEDSAMYFCASGAGGSYNEQFFGPGTRLTVL.

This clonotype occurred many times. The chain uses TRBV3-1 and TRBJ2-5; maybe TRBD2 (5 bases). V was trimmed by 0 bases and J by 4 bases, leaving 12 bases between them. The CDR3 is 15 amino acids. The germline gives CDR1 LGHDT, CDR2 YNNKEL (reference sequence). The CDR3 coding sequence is TGTGCCAGCAGCCAAGAAGTAGCCGCGGGAGAGACCCAGTACTTC. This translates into CASSQEVAAGETQYF.

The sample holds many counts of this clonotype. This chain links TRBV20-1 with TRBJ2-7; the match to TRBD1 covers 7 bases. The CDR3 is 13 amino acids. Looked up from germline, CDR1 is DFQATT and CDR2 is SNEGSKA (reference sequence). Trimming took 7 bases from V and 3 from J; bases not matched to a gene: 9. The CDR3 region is CSVEYRGGYEQYF. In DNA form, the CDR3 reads TGCAGTGTTGAGTACAGGGGCGGCTACGAGCAGTACTTC.

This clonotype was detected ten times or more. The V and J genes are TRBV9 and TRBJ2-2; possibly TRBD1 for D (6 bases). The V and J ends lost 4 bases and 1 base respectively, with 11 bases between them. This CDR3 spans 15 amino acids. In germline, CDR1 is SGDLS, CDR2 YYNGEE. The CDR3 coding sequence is TGTGCCAGCAGCCGACAGGCAGGGAACACCGGGGAGCTGTTTTTT. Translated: CASSRQAGNTGELFF.

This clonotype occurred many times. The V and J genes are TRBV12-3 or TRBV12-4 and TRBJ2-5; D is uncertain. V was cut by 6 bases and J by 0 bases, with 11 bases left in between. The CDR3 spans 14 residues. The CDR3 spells CASSRRPYQETQYF. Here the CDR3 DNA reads TGTGCCAGCAGCCGTCGGCCCTACCAAGAGACCCAGTACTTC.